This entry lists 20 T cell receptor beta chains sequenced from one sample in a study of T-cell reconstitution after alpha-beta-depleted transplantation in children. The authors prepared the TCRbeta library with unique molecular identifiers. TCRdb ran MiXCR on the PCR reads and lists one entry per CDR3 protein. Of fewer than 550,000 distinct CDR3 sequences in the sample, about 16% were seen once. The sample here was PBMCs, mostly from graft donor cells, taken 360 days after TCRalphabeta/CD19-depleted stem cell transplant. These receptors came from a boy under two years old who had a stem cell transplant for Wiskott-Aldrich syndrome, so the T cells may come from the graft donor.

This clonotype was detected only a few times. The chain joins TRBV6-1 to TRBJ1-1; unclear D gene. The CDR3 has 13 amino acids. Per germline, CDR1 MNHNS and CDR2 SASEGT. Deletions cut 8 bases from V and 2 bases from J, with 12 bases between. CDR3 in amino acids: CASPSKTNTEAFF. CDR3 in DNA: TGTGCCAGCCCCTCCAAGACTAACACTGAAGCTTTCTTT.

The sample holds a few counts of this clonotype. CDR3 amino acids: CASSVQGAGANVLTF. The CDR3 DNA reads TGTGCCAGCAGTGTACAGGGCGCTGGGGCCAACGTCCTGACTTTC. The genes are TRBV6-1 and TRBJ2-6; D is perhaps TRBD1 (6 bases). The CDR3 totals 15 residues. Trimming took off 4 bases at V and 2 bases at J, with 9 bases between the two ends. Germline lookup yields CDR1 MNHNS and CDR2 SASEGT.

The sample holds a few counts of this clonotype. The chain employs TRBV12-3 or TRBV12-4 and TRBJ1-6, with TRBD1 identical over 8 bases. This CDR3 comprises 15 residues. V lost 6 bases and J lost 8; bases outside the gene matches: 9. The CDR3 nucleotides are TGTGCCAGCAGCCTGACCCGGACAGGGTATTCACCCCTCCACTTT. Its translation is CASSLTRTGYSPLHF.

This clonotype was recorded at least ten times. The gene calls are TRBV29-1 and TRBJ2-5, with D possibly called TRBD1 or TRBD2 (6 bases each). The CDR3 has 12 amino acids. CDR1 and CDR2 from the germline V gene are SQVTM and ANQGSEA. Trimming took off 5 bases at V and 5 bases at J, with 12 bases between the two ends. This chain's CDR3 is CSVRGQGETQYF. Here the CDR3 DNA reads TGCAGCGTTCGGGGGCAGGGGGAGACCCAGTACTTC.

This chain links TRBV7-2 with TRBJ1-2, with a possible D match to TRBD1 (5 bases). From germline, CDR1 is SGHTA and CDR2 FQGNSA. V dropped 0 bases and J dropped 7 bases, with 18 bases sitting between them. The CDR3 totals 16 residues. The CDR3 region has the DNA TGTGCCAGCAGCTTAGCGGTGGGACGACTTGAGGGTGGCTACACCTTC. Its protein product is CASSLAVGRLEGGYTF.

This sequence joins TRBV29-1 and TRBJ2-1, with 11 bases aligning to TRBD2. Trimming at V came to 7 bases and at J to 6 bases, leaving 17 bases not matched to a gene. CDR1 SQVTM and CDR2 ANQGSEA come from the germline V gene. This CDR3 is 17 amino acids long. The CDR3 spells CSAAPLAGGPKGNEQFF. Here the CDR3 DNA reads TGCAGCGCCGCCCCTTTAGCGGGAGGGCCGAAAGGCAATGAGCAGTTCTTC.

This clonotype has just a few counts. The chain carries TRBV20-1 and TRBJ2-7; 8 positions agree with TRBD1. Germline V gives CDR1 DFQATT, CDR2 SNEGSKA (reference sequence). This CDR3 has 14 amino acids. V gave up 6 bases and J gave up 1 base; unmatched junction bases: 8. CDR3 coding DNA: TGCAGTGCAATCAGGGGGCCGGGGTCCTACGAGCAGTACTTC. Its protein product is CSAIRGPGSYEQYF.

The rearrangement joins TRBV6-1 to TRBJ2-1; possible D gene TRBD1, 5 bases. CDR3 length equals 15 residues. Germline V CDR1 and CDR2: MNHNS, SASEGT. V dropped 8 bases and J dropped 4 bases, with 18 bases sitting between them. The CDR3 region is CASGPGDSFYNEQFF. The CDR3 DNA is TGTGCCAGCGGCCCTGGCGACAGCTTTTACAATGAGCAGTTCTTC.

In this sample, this clonotype turned up many times. This chain uses TRBV10-3 with TRBJ1-5; no clear D gene. Germline V gene sequence: CDR1 ENHRY, CDR2 SYGVKD. This CDR3 has 14 amino acids. V was pared by 10 bases and J by 2 bases, with 15 bases between. CDR3 DNA sequence: TGTGCCACTTGGGAGGGTCCTGGCAATCAGCCCCAGCATTTT. This encodes CATWEGPGNQPQHF.

This clonotype was observed a handful of times. The J gene is TRBJ2-7, the V gene TRBV5-1; possible D gene TRBD1, 6 bases. The CDR3 is 14 residues long. V shed 1 base and J shed 6 bases, with 14 bases lying between them. Germline CDR1 SGHRS, CDR2 YFSETQ. CDR3 region: CASSLTAGVVEQYF. CDR3 bases: TGCGCCAGCAGCTTGACCGCAGGGGTTGTCGAGCAGTACTTC.

This clonotype was detected a few times. This rearrangement joins TRBV6-5 to TRBJ2-7; TRBD2 matches at 7 bases. V shed 2 bases, J shed 4 bases, and the junction held 11 bases outside the gene matches. CDR1 is MNHEY and CDR2 is SVGAGI in the germline V gene. The CDR3 is made up of 16 amino acids. The CDR3 protein is CASSYPIGAGRYEQYF. In DNA form, the CDR3 reads TGTGCCAGCAGTTACCCCATTGGAGCGGGAAGGTACGAGCAGTACTTC.

The rearrangement joins TRBV29-1 to TRBJ1-2; D gene uncertain. V shed 2 bases and J shed 5 bases, with 18 bases lying between them. The germline V gene encodes CDR1 SQVTM and CDR2 ANQGSEA. The CDR3 contains 15 residues. The CDR3 region is CSVESDLGQAYGYTF. The CDR3 coding sequence is TGCAGCGTTGAAAGTGATTTGGGCCAGGCGTATGGCTACACCTTC.

This chain links TRBV7-8 with TRBJ2-1, with 10 bases fitting TRBD1. After removal of 4 bases from V and 0 bases from J, the junction contained 9 bases not matched to a gene. The CDR3 is 18 residues long. Germline lookup yields CDR1 SGHVS and CDR2 FQNEAQ. CDR3 bases: TGTGCCAGCAGCTCCCGACCCGGGACAGGGGTCTCCTACAATGAGCAGTTCTTC. Residues: CASSSRPGTGVSYNEQFF.

This chain's CDR3 is CASSLRAYGYTF. CDR3 nucleotide sequence: TGTGCCAGCAGCTTAAGGGCCTATGGCTACACCTTC. This sequence joins TRBV7-2 and TRBJ1-2, with unresolved D. CDR3 length: 12 residues. V was clipped by 2 bases and J by 4 bases, with 5 bases between them. Germline V CDR1 and CDR2: SGHTA, FQGNSA.

The V call is TRBV6-5, the J call TRBJ2-3; TRBD2 matches 7 bases. Trimming at V came to 2 bases and at J to 6 bases, leaving 5 bases not matched to a gene. CDR3 length equals 14 residues. Looked up from germline, CDR1 is MNHEY and CDR2 is SVGAGI. CDR3 region: CASSYGGGSDTQYF. CDR3 DNA: TGTGCCAGCAGTTACGGGGGGGGTTCTGATACGCAGTATTTT.

The V call is TRBV2, the J call TRBJ1-3; D not resolved. The CDR3 runs 11 residues. Germline V gene data show CDR1 as SNHLY and CDR2 as FYNNEI. Trimming removed 3 bases at V and 4 bases at J, with 1 base between. The CDR3, as DNA: TGTGCCAGCAGTGACGGAAACACCATATATTTT. As protein: CASSDGNTIYF.

The rearrangement joins TRBV18 to TRBJ2-3; TRBD1 agrees at 10 bases. Losses at the gene ends were 2 bases for V and 4 bases for J; bases not matched to a gene: 6. The germline gives CDR1 KGHSH, CDR2 LQKENI. This CDR3 region has 16 residues. The CDR3 loop is CASSPYGQGVPDTQYF. CDR3 DNA sequence: TGTGCCAGCTCACCATACGGACAGGGGGTCCCAGATACGCAGTATTTT.

V is TRBV5-1 and J is TRBJ2-6; no clear D. V lost 0 bases, J lost 0 bases, and 13 bases lay in between. Germline values: CDR1 SGHRS, CDR2 YFSETQ. The CDR3 consists of 18 residues. The CDR3 DNA is TGCGCCAGCAGCTTGGCAGTCTATCCCCACTCTGGGGCCAACGTCCTGACTTTC. Its protein is CASSLAVYPHSGANVLTF.

There are a few counts of this clonotype. The chain has TRBV2 and TRBJ2-6; no definite D call. The germline gives CDR1 SNHLY, CDR2 FYNNEI. This CDR3 spans 14 amino acids. V was shortened by 7 bases and J by 0 bases, with 7 bases between the two germline ends. The CDR3 DNA sequence: TGTGCCAGCAAGTACGTCTCTGGGGCCAACGTCCTGACTTTC. Translating gives CASKYVSGANVLTF.

In its sample, this clonotype was seen many times. The chain uses TRBV29-1 and TRBJ2-7, with unresolved D. Trimming removed 5 bases at V and 2 bases at J, with 19 bases between. Germline V lookup: CDR1 SQVTM, CDR2 ANQGSEA. This CDR3 has 15 residues. CDR3 loop: CSVSGTSTSAYEQYF. The CDR3 DNA sequence: TGCAGCGTTTCAGGCACCTCCACGTCGGCCTACGAGCAGTACTTC.